The 13 T cell receptor beta chains below come from one sample, sequenced in a study of T cell changes during pregnancy in multiple sclerosis. Repertoires were generated with immunoSEQ multiplex PCR, while TCRdb's copy carries only in-frame clones and drops some. The sample consists of roughly 100,000 clones, roughly 89% of them appearing once. The sequencing here drew on peripheral blood, taken before pregnancy. These receptors originate from a female donor with multiple sclerosis, enrolled in a pregnancy study.

The chain joins TRBV27 to TRBJ2-7; D gene ambiguous. The germline V gene encodes CDR1 MNHEY and CDR2 SMNVEV (reference sequence). There are 13 residues in the CDR3. Trimming shortened V by 3 bases and J by 5 bases, and 11 bases separated the two germline ends. CDR3 loop: CASSLWQNNEQYF. CDR3 nucleotide sequence: TGTGCCAGCAGTTTGTGGCAAAATAACGAGCAGTACTTC.

This clone showed up just once. The chain recombines TRBV6-4 with TRBJ2-1; 11 nucleotides align to TRBD2. The CDR3 loop spans 15 amino acids. The germline CDR1 and CDR2 sequences are MRHNA and SNTAGT. V dropped 3 bases and J dropped 4; count of bases not matched to a gene: 2. The CDR3 bases are TGTGCCAGCAGTGATACTAGCGGGAGTTACAATGAGCAGTTCTTC. Protein: CASSDTSGSYNEQFF.

V usage is TRBV27 and J usage is TRBJ2-3, with TRBD2 matching over 9 bases. The CDR3 covers 15 residues. The germline gives CDR1 MNHEY, CDR2 SMNVEV (reference sequence). Germline trimming cut 6 bases from V and 4 bases from J; bases unmatched to any gene: 8. The CDR3 here is CASSPPSGEADTQYF. The CDR3 region has the DNA TGTGCCAGCAGCCCTCCTAGCGGGGAGGCAGATACGCAGTATTTT.

The chain recombines TRBV11-2 with TRBJ1-2; 10 bases line up with TRBD1. Germline-derived CDR1 and CDR2 are SGHAT and FQNNGV. The CDR3 is 13 amino acids. The trim removed 6 bases at V and 6 bases at J, leaving 4 bases unmatched. CDR3 sequence reads: CASRRTGGDGYTF. CDR3 coding DNA: TGTGCCAGCAGACGGACAGGGGGAGATGGCTACACCTTC.

The J gene is TRBJ1-5, the V gene TRBV27; weak D call: TRBD1 (5 bases). There are 14 residues in the CDR3. CDR1 is MNHEY and CDR2 is SMNVEV in the germline V gene (reference sequence). V was cut by 5 bases and J by 3 bases, with 11 bases left in between. This chain's CDR3 is CASSLWGVNQPQHF. The CDR3 DNA follows: TGTGCCAGCAGTCTGTGGGGGGTCAATCAGCCCCAGCATTTT.

The V and J genes are TRBV7-9 and TRBJ1-1; D is possibly TRBD1 (5 bases). With 1 base removed from V and 3 bases from J, the gap between germline ends came to 15 bases. This CDR3 spans 16 amino acids. Germline CDR1 SEHNR, CDR2 FQNEAQ (reference sequence). The DNA of the CDR3 is TGTGCCAGCAGCTTAGGGGAGGGGCCTTTTCACACTGAAGCTTTCTTT. Its translation: CASSLGEGPFHTEAFF.

This clone has only a few counts. The V call is TRBV29-1, the J call TRBJ1-1; 9 nucleotides line up with TRBD1. From germline, CDR1 is SQVTM and CDR2 ANQGSEA. Trimming cost V 5 bases and J 5 bases; bases outside gene matches: 9. CDR3 length: 14 amino acids. The CDR3 coding sequence is TGCAGCGTTAAGCTTGTGGACAGGGGAACTGAAGCTTTCTTT. It translates to CSVKLVDRGTEAFF.

The CDR3 sequence: CASSVRQGAGGYTF. The CDR3 bases are TGTGCCAGCAGCGTAAGGCAGGGGGCGGGTGGCTACACCTTC. The V call is TRBV9, the J call TRBJ1-2, with 8 bases fitting TRBD1. Per germline, CDR1 SGDLS and CDR2 YYNGEE. CDR3 size: 14 residues. The V and J ends lost 1 base and 7 bases, in that order; junction bases with no gene match: 6.

The chain couples TRBV5-1 to TRBJ2-1; 7 nucleotides agree with TRBD1. The junction had 7 bases not matched to a gene; V was cut back by 4 bases and J by 6 bases. CDR3 length: 14 amino acids. Germline assignment: CDR1 SGHRS and CDR2 YFSETQ. The CDR3 loop is CASSSRGQRNEQFF. The CDR3 region has the DNA TGCGCCAGCAGCAGCCGGGGACAGCGCAATGAGCAGTTCTTC.

The J gene is TRBJ1-1, the V gene TRBV9; D perhaps matches TRBD1 (5 bases). The CDR3 is 15 residues long. Germline lookup yields CDR1 SGDLS and CDR2 YYNGEE. The V end lost 0 bases, the J end lost 5 bases, and 14 bases lay between the germline ends. CDR3 nucleotides: TGTGCCAGCAGCGTAGGTGTTGGCAGGGATACTGAAGCTTTCTTT. The encoded protein is CASSVGVGRDTEAFF. The variable domain in full, completed from reference TRBV9 and TRBJ1-1, reads DSGVTQTPKHLITATGQRVTLRCSPRSGDLSVYWYQQSLDQGLQFLIQYYNGEERAKGNILERFSAQQFPDLHSELNLSSLELGDSALYFCASSVGVGRDTEAFFGQGTRLTVV.

The chain joins TRBV2 to TRBJ2-4, with a tentative D call TRBD1 (5 bases). The CDR3 contains 14 residues. V was clipped by 8 bases and J by 0 bases, with 11 bases between them. Germline-derived CDR1 and CDR2 are SNHLY and FYNNEI. The CDR3 DNA follows: TGTGCCAGCCGCAGGACACTAGCCAAAAACATTCAGTACTTC. Residues: CASRRTLAKNIQYF.

V usage is TRBV7-8 and J usage is TRBJ1-1; a possible D gene is TRBD1 (6 bases). The CDR3 contains 14 residues. Germline loops: CDR1 SGHVS, CDR2 FQNEAQ. Trimming pared 4 bases from V and 5 bases from J, leaving 14 bases between. CDR3: CASSSRGWVTEAFF. CDR3 coding DNA: TGTGCCAGCAGCTCAAGGGGGTGGGTGACTGAAGCTTTCTTT.

The chain is built from TRBV6-6 and TRBJ1-3, with TRBD1 matching over 7 bases. The CDR3 spans 16 residues. J lost 6 bases, V lost 0 bases, and 8 bases had no gene match. Looked up from germline, CDR1 is MNHNY and CDR2 is SVGAGI (reference sequence). The CDR3 region is CASSYSTDRMQNTIYF. The CDR3 nucleotides read TGTGCCAGCAGTTACTCTACGGACAGGATGCAAAACACCATATATTTT.